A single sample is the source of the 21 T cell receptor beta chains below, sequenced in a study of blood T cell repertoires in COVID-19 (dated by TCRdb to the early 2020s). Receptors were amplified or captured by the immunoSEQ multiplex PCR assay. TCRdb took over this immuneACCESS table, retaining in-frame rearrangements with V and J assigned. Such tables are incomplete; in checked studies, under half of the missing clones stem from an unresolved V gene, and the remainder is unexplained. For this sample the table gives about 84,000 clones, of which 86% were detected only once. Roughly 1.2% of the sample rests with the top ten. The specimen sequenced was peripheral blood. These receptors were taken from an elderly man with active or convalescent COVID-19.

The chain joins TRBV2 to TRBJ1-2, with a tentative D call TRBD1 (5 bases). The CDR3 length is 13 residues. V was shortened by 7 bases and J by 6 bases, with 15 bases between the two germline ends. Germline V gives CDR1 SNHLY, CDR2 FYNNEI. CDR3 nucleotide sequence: TGTGCCAGCACCGGAGCACAAGGGGATGGCTACACCTTC. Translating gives CASTGAQGDGYTF.

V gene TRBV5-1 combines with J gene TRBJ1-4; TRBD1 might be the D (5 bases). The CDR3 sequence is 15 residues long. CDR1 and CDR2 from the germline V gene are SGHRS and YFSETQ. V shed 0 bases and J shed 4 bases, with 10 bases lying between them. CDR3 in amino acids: CASSLAGRDNEKLFF. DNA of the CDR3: TGCGCCAGCAGCTTGGCAGGCAGGGATAATGAAAAACTGTTTTTT.

The CDR3 DNA sequence: TGTGCCAGTAGTCCCCGACTAGCGGGAGTTGAGGCTGAGCAGTTCTTC. This gives the protein CASSPRLAGVEAEQFF. The genes are TRBV19 and TRBJ2-1, with TRBD2 identical over 12 bases. Germline V gives CDR1 LNHDA, CDR2 SQIVND (reference sequence). The J segment lost 9 bases and the V segment lost 5 bases, leaving 11 bases of the junction unmatched. CDR3 size: 16 residues.

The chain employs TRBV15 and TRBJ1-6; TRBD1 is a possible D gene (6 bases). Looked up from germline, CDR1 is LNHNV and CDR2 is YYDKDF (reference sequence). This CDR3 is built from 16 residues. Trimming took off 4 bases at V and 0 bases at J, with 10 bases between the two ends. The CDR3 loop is CATSTDRSSYNSPLHF. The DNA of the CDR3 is TGTGCCACCAGCACTGACAGGAGCTCCTATAATTCACCCCTCCACTTT.

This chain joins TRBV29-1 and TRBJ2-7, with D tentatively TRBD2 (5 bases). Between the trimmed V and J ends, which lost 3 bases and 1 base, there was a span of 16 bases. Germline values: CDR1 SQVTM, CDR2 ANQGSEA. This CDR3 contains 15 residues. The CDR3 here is CSVEPDEGGSYEQYF. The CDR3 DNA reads TGCAGCGTTGAGCCCGATGAGGGCGGATCCTACGAGCAGTACTTC.

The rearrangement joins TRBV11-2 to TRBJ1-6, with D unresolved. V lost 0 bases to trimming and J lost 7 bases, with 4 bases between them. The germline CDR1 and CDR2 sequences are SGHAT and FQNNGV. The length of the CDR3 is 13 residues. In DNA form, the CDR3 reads TGTGCCAGCAGCTTAGATTTAAATTCACCCCTCCACTTT. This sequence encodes CASSLDLNSPLHF.

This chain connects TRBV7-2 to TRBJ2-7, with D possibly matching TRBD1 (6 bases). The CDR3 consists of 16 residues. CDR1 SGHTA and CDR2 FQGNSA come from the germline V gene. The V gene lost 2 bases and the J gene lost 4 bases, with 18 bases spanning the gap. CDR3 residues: CASSLNSGQGSYEQYF. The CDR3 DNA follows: TGTGCCAGCAGCTTAAACTCTGGGCAGGGGTCGTACGAGCAGTACTTC.

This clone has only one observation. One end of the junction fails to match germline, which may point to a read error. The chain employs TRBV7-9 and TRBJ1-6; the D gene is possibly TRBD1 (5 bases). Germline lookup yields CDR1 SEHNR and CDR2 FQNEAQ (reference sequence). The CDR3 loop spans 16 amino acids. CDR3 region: CASSLAGGSGNSPLHF. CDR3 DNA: TGTGCCAGCAGCCTAGCGGGGGGGTCAGGAAATTCACCCCTCCACTTT.

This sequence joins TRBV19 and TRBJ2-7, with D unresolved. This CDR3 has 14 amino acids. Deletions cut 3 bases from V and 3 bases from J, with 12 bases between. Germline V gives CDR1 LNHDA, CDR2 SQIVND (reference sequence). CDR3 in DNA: TGTGCCAGTAGTATTTCCTTTCCCGGCTACGAGCAGTACTTC. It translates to CASSISFPGYEQYF.

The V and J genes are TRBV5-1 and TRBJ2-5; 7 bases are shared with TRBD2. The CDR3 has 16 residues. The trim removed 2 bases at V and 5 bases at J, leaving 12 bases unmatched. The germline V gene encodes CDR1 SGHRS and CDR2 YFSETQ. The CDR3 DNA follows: TGCGCCAGCAGCTTTAGACTAGCTCAGGTAGGGGAGACCCAGTACTTC. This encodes CASSFRLAQVGETQYF.

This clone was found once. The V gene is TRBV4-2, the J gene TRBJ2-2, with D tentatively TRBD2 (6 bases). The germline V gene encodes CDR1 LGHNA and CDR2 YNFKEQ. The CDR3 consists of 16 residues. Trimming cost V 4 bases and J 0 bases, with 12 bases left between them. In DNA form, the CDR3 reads TGTGCCAGCAGCCCGGCGGGGCGGACGAACACCGGGGAGCTGTTTTTT. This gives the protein CASSPAGRTNTGELFF.

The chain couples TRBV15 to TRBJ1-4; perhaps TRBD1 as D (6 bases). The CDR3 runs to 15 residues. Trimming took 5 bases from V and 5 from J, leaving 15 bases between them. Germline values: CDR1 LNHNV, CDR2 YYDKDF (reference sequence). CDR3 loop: CATSAPGHQNEKLFF. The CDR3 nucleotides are TGTGCCACCAGCGCACCGGGACATCAGAATGAAAAACTGTTTTTT.

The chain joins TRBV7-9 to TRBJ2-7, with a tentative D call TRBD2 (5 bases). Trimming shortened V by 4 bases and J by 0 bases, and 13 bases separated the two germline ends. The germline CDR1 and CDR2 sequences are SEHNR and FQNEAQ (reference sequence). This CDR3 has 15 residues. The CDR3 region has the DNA TGTGCCAGCAGCTCACGAGGACTCAGCTCCTACGAGCAGTACTTC. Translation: CASSSRGLSSYEQYF.

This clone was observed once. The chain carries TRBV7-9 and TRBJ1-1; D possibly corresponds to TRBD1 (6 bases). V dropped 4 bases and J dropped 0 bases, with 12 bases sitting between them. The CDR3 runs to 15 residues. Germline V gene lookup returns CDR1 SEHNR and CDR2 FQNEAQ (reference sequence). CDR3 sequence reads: CASSSRGYMNTEAFF. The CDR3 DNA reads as TGTGCCAGCAGCTCAAGGGGGTACATGAACACTGAAGCTTTCTTT.

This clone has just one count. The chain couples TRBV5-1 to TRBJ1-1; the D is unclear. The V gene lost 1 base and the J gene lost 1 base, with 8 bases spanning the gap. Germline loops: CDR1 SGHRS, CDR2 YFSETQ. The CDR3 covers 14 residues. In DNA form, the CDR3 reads TGCGCCAGCAGCTTGAACAATCGGAACACTGAAGCTTTCTTT. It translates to CASSLNNRNTEAFF. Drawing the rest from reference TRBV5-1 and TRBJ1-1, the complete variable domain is KAGVTQTPRYLIKTRGQQVTLSCSPISGHRSVSWYQQTPGQGLQFLFEYFSETQRNKGNFPGRFSGRQFSNSRSEMNVSTLELGDSALYLCASSLNNRNTEAFFGQGTRLTVV.

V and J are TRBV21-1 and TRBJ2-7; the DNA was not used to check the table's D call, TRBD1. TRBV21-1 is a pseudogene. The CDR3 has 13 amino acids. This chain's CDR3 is CASTSTARYEQYF. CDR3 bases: TGTGCCAGCACTTCGACAGCCCGCTACGAGCAGTACTTC.

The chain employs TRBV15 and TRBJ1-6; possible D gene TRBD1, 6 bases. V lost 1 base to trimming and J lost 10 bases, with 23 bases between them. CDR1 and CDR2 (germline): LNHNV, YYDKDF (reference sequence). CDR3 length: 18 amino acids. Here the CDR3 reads CATSRGQQGIELSSPLHF. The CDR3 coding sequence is TGTGCCACCAGCAGAGGACAACAGGGAATTGAGCTGAGCTCACCCCTCCACTTT.

CDR3 protein: CASSLGGSGSLYEQYF. Here the CDR3 DNA reads TGCGCCAGCAGCTTGGGAGGGAGCGGCTCTCTCTACGAGCAGTACTTC. The chain links TRBV5-1 to TRBJ2-7, with a weak D call TRBD2 (5 bases). Trimming pared 0 bases from V and 3 bases from J, leaving 16 bases between. Per germline, CDR1 SGHRS and CDR2 YFSETQ. This CDR3 spans 16 amino acids. Combining the CDR3 with reference TRBV5-1 and TRBJ2-7 gives the whole variable domain KAGVTQTPRYLIKTRGQQVTLSCSPISGHRSVSWYQQTPGQGLQFLFEYFSETQRNKGNFPGRFSGRQFSNSRSEMNVSTLELGDSALYLCASSLGGSGSLYEQYFGPGTRLTVT.

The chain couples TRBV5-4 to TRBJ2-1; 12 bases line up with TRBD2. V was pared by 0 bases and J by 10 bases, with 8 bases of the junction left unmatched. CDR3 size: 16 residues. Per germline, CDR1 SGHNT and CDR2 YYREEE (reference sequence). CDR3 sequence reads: CASSLDALAGGKEQFF. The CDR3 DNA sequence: TGTGCCAGCAGCTTGGATGCACTAGCGGGAGGAAAAGAGCAGTTCTTC.

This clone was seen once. The CDR3 nucleotides read TGCGCCAGCAGTGTCCCGGGGGAGACGAACACCGGGGAGCTGTTTTTT. Protein sequence: CASSVPGETNTGELFF. The chain carries TRBV10-2 and TRBJ2-2; possibly TRBD2 for D (6 bases). CDR1 and CDR2 from the germline V gene are WSHSY and SAAADI. The germline V and J ends were trimmed by 4 bases and 0 bases, with 12 bases remaining between them. The CDR3 is 16 residues long.

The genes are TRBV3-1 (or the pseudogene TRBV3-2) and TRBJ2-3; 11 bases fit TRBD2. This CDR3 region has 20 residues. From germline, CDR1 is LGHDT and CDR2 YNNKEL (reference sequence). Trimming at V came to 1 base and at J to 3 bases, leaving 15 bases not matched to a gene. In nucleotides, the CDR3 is TGTGCCAGCAGCCAAGGGTTAGGGGTTGGGCTAGCGGGAGGTACAGATACGCAGTATTTT. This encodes CASSQGLGVGLAGGTDTQYF.